This TCR beta chain came from a study of beta chain features in type 1 diabetes (dated by TCRdb to between 2017 and 2018). Looking at the study overall: Patients and healthy donors did not differ in mean age, gender distribution, total cell number or subset yield. A total of about 110,000,000 sorted cells were examined across all samples, and a strong correlation was observed between cell number per subset and RNA yield. In the study, TCRB repertoires of sorted circulating CD4+ T cell subsets from recently diagnosed type 1 diabetes patients were compared with those of matched healthy donors. Whereas all 30 or so donors provided naive and central memory subsets, regulatory and stem cell-like memory subsets were isolated from just 8 patients and roughly eight healthy donors.

From each donor, a single peripheral blood sample of around 120 mL on average was drawn into heparinised tubes. Using a panel that included CD45RO, CCR7, CD25, CD127, CD95 and CD27, naive, central memory, regulatory and stem cell-like memory CD4+ T cells were sorted on a BD FACSAria II. All sorted populations exceeded 95% purity. PBMCs were separated immediately by Lymphoprep density gradient centrifugation and were stained directly, without being cultured. Samples were stained and sorted in pairs, with one healthy donor and one patient per experiment, so that batch effects were minimized. A note on this clone: The specificity of this receptor is unknown. The junction departs from the called germline gene at one end, perhaps through a read error.

The entire isolated RNA was reverse transcribed using the High Capacity cDNA Reverse Transcription Kit, and thus expressed TCRB transcripts were sequenced. Deep immunoSEQ sequencing was applied to naive, central memory and regulatory T cell samples, giving an average of roughly 3.6 million total reads per sample. Sorted cells were lysed in RLT buffer, and RNA was extracted using DNase-treated RNeasy Micro or Mini kits according to cell number. To prevent cross-contamination, each cell subset was processed individually, whereas patient and healthy donor samples were processed jointly. The immunoSEQ multiplex PCR was used to amplify TCRB sequences from cDNA, yielding 87-bp fragments that span the CDR3 region. Sequencing of the amplicons was performed on the Illumina HiSeq platform. In the paper's pipeline: Synthetic template baselines were used to correct PCR bias computationally, reads within Hamming distance 2 were collapsed together, and singletons that could not be merged were discarded. Reads were aligned against IMGT so that V, D and J genes, CDR3 length and insertions or deletions at six rearrangement sites could be assigned. Within each subset, clonotype counts were normalized to sorted cell number, and only after that were true diversity and Gini coefficients computed with the tcR R package. The overlap coefficient, calculated on TCRB nucleotide sequences, was used to measure repertoire sharing. TCRdb provides this immuneACCESS table in a form limited to in-frame rearrangements. Some clones are lacking; in checked studies, under half of them reflect an unresolved V gene, and why the rest are absent is not known. The V and J calls and the clone size are those of that table, but D and trimming were determined from the DNA. The sample records about 320,000 clones, 14% of which are singletons. More than 6.5% of the sample is held by the ten biggest clonotypes.

The CDR3, from cysteine to phenylalanine, totals 14 residues. Only the CDR3 portion is preserved as DNA: 42 bases, with reading frame beginning at the first base. Looking up the germline V gene yields CDR1 SGHRS and CDR2 YFSETQ. Results and caveats for the whole study, not just this receptor: HLA sub-analyses involved small numbers of individuals, so any influence of HLA type on TCRB rearrangement remained unresolved. Sequencing cDNA rather than genomic DNA could over-represent highly expressing activated cells, although activation and CD3 levels did not differ between groups. In all four CD4+ subsets, TCRB CDR3 length was moderately but significantly shorter in type 1 diabetes patients. Naive, central memory and regulatory TCRB repertoires appeared to be more alike among patients than among healthy donors. At VDJ recombination sites, patients with type 1 diabetes made fewer insertions and deleted more nucleotides, a pattern implying thymic rearrangement abnormalities. Shorter templates might have been favored by PCR, but patient and control samples were amplified and corrected together, so both groups would have been affected equally by any skew.

The TCR was taken from a man in his thirties or forties in good health. Sequencing used central memory CD4+ T cells from blood. The V gene is TRBV5-1 and the J gene is TRBJ1-5, with an unclear D gene assignment. The CDR3 amino acid sequence is: CASSFGRSNQPQHF. At the DNA level, the sequence is TGTGCCAGCAGCTTCGGGCGGAGCAATCAGCCCCAGCATTTT.